This T cell receptor beta chain was captured by sequencing in a study of shared clonotypes between healthy human individuals. This clone was seen just once. The antigen remains unidentified. Assay used: immunoSEQ multiplex PCR; TCRdb lists only in-frame clones, some missing. The sample contains millions of clones, 85% to 95% of which appear only once. Findings and caveats of the study: Clonotype sharing across four donors was observed for around 4.5% of naive CD4 clonotypes.

The CDR3 length is 15 residues. Trimming at V came to 5 bases and at J to 3 bases, leaving 5 bases not matched to a gene. Germline-derived CDR1 and CDR2 are SGHAT and FQDESV (reference sequence). What was sequenced was naive CD4+ T cells from PBMCs. The subset: CD45RA+ positively selected. The clonotype was recovered from a man younger than 35 in good health. Some clones in this sample may be carry-over from other donors' samples. The chain combines TRBV11-1 with TRBJ2-7; 12 bases fit TRBD2. The CDR3: CASSTLAGGFYEQYF. CDR3 sequence (DNA): TGTGCCAGCAGCACCCTAGCGGGAGGGTTCTACGAGCAGTACTTC.